The 10 T cell receptor beta chains given below trace back to one sample, sequenced in a study of cytomegalovirus exposure and HLA in healthy donors. Researchers ran the PCR with 60 Vbeta and 13 Jbeta primers. Clones were sequenced by immunoSEQ multiplex PCR, and TCRdb holds only the in-frame ones, with some missing. The sample comprises 250,000 to 300,000 clones, 85% to 95% of which are singletons, and around 1.7% rests with the top ten. Sample: PBMCs. The receptors here all came from a girl aged 2 to 9 in good health and CMV-seronegative.

The CDR3 DNA reads TGCGCCAGCAGCCAGCCAGGACAACGCCAAAACTATGGCTACACCTTC. This gives the protein CASSQPGQRQNYGYTF. The chain is built from TRBV4-1 and TRBJ1-2; maybe TRBD1 (5 bases). The CDR3 extends over 16 amino acids. Deletions cut 3 bases from V and 2 bases from J, with 16 bases between. CDR1 MGHRA and CDR2 YSYEKL come from the germline V gene.

J is TRBJ1-2 and V is TRBV27; D possibly corresponds to TRBD1 (5 bases). Trimming shortened V by 5 bases and J by 8 bases, and 24 bases separated the two germline ends. Germline CDR1 and CDR2: MNHEY and SMNVEV (reference sequence). CDR3 size: 16 residues. CDR3 region: CASSPGGGSVVWGYTF. The CDR3 nucleotides read TGTGCCAGCAGTCCCGGGGGGGGGTCGGTAGTGTGGGGCTACACCTTC.

A single count supports this clone. This chain joins TRBV30 and TRBJ1-1; TRBD1 matches at 7 bases. The CDR3 contains 13 residues. V trimming: 7 bases; J trimming: 3 bases; junction bases outside the gene matches: 8. CDR1 GTSNPN and CDR2 SVGIG come from the germline V gene (reference sequence). DNA for the CDR3: TGTGCCTTGACAGGGAACGAGGACACTGAAGCTTTCTTT. It specifies CALTGNEDTEAFF. The complete variable domain, with remaining parts taken from reference TRBV30 and TRBJ1-1, reads SQTIHQWPATLVQPVGSPLSLECTVEGTSNPNLYWYRQAAGRGLQLLFYSVGIGQISSEVPQNLSASRPQDRQFILSSKKLLLSDSGFYLCALTGNEDTEAFFGQGTRLTVV.

The chain is built from TRBV5-6 and TRBJ1-5; TRBD1 might be the D (6 bases). The V gene's germline CDR1 is SGHDT and CDR2 YYEEEE. V was trimmed by 0 bases and J by 7 bases, leaving 11 bases between them. The CDR3 is 14 residues long. The CDR3 region is CASSLATGLQPQHF. The CDR3 DNA is TGTGCCAGCAGCTTGGCCACAGGGTTGCAGCCCCAGCATTTT. The complete variable domain, with remaining parts taken from reference TRBV5-6 and TRBJ1-5, reads DAGVTQSPTHLIKTRGQQVTLRCSPKSGHDTVSWYQQALGQGPQFIFQYYEEEERQRGNFPDRFSGHQFPNYSSELNVNALLLGDSALYLCASSLATGLQPQHFGDGTRLSIL.

This chain joins TRBV6-1 and TRBJ2-7; 7 bases are a match to TRBD2. Germline-derived CDR1 and CDR2 are MNHNS and SASEGT. The CDR3 runs to 15 residues. The junction had 12 bases not matched to a gene; V was cut back by 6 bases and J by 4 bases. In nucleotides, the CDR3 is TGTGCCAGCAGACCCCATTCGGCGGGAGTGTACGAGCAGTACTTC. This translates into CASRPHSAGVYEQYF.

The V and J genes are TRBV27 and TRBJ1-1; the match to TRBD1 covers 9 bases. The germline gives CDR1 MNHEY, CDR2 SMNVEV (reference sequence). The CDR3 runs to 15 residues. Trimming at V came to 8 bases and at J to 7 bases, leaving 14 bases not matched to a gene. CDR3 sequence: CASASGLQGADEAFF. Written as DNA, the CDR3 is TGTGCCAGCGCCTCTGGATTACAGGGGGCTGATGAAGCTTTCTTT.

The chain employs TRBV5-1 and TRBJ1-5; the D gene is possibly TRBD1 (6 bases). The CDR3 totals 14 residues. Germline CDR1 is SGHRS and CDR2 is YFSETQ. With 2 bases removed from V and 7 bases from J, the gap between germline ends came to 13 bases. DNA for the CDR3: TGCGCCAGCAGCTTACAGGGAGAGGAGCAGCCCCAGCATTTT. This encodes CASSLQGEEQPQHF.

The chain recombines TRBV15 with TRBJ2-7; a possible D gene is TRBD2 (6 bases). In germline, CDR1 is LNHNV, CDR2 YYDKDF (reference sequence). The CDR3 runs 14 residues. V gave up 3 bases and J gave up 5 bases, with 14 bases separating them. The CDR3 reads CATSSREYPHEQYF. DNA for the CDR3: TGTGCCACCAGCAGCCGGGAGTACCCCCACGAGCAGTACTTC.

To note about this clone: This sample also contains other DNA sequences that code for the same CDR3. The chain employs TRBV6-6 and TRBJ2-1; D is ambiguous. Germline V gene lookup returns CDR1 MNHNY and CDR2 SVGAGI (reference sequence). Trimming cost V 6 bases and J 9 bases, with 12 bases left between them. The CDR3 is made up of 12 amino acids. The CDR3 loop reads CASSPNRVEQFF. CDR3 bases: TGTGCCAGCAGCCCCAACCGAGTTGAGCAGTTCTTC.

The chain links TRBV11-2 to TRBJ1-1; the D is unclear. From germline, CDR1 is SGHAT and CDR2 FQNNGV. The CDR3 has 16 residues. The V end lost 1 base, the J end lost 0 bases, and 12 bases lay between the germline ends. CDR3 loop: CASSLARILMNTEAFF. CDR3 DNA sequence: TGTGCCAGCAGCTTAGCGCGTATACTGATGAACACTGAAGCTTTCTTT. The variable domain in full, with the rest retrieved from reference TRBV11-2 and TRBJ1-1, is EAGVAQSPRYKIIEKRQSVAFWCNPISGHATLYWYQQILGQGPKLLIQFQNNGVVDDSQLPKDRFSAERLKGVDSTLKIQPAKLEDSAVYLCASSLARILMNTEAFFGQGTRLTVV.